One and the same sample provided the 28 T cell receptor beta chains below, sequenced in a study of shared clonotypes between healthy human individuals. The assay was immunoSEQ multiplex PCR, and TCRdb's table has in-frame clones only and misses some. The data contain approximately 97,000 clones, approximately 61% of them seen just once; the ten biggest clones take up over 35%. Input material: memory CD8+ T cells sorted from blood. The subset: CD45RO+ cells pooled with CCR7-negative TemRA cells. The receptors here all came from a man aged 25 to 40 in good health.

This clone appeared once. The chain couples TRBV11-1 to TRBJ2-2; unclear D gene. Trimming removed 5 bases from V and 6 bases from J, with 7 bases in between. CDR1 SGHAT and CDR2 FQDESV come from the germline V gene (reference sequence). The CDR3 covers 12 residues. CDR3 coding DNA: TGTGCCAGCAGCGGACGATCCGGGGAGCTGTTTTTT. Its translation is CASSGRSGELFF.

This chain joins TRBV28 and TRBJ2-7, with TRBD1 matching 7 bases. The ends lost 5 bases at V and 3 bases at J; junction bases unmatched: 10. Per germline, CDR1 MDHEN and CDR2 SYDVKM. The CDR3 length is 15 residues. The DNA of the CDR3 is TGTGCCAGCAGTCAGGGAAGGGGGCAGGTCTACGAGCAGTACTTC. It specifies CASSQGRGQVYEQYF.

The table lists this clone with a few counts. The chain carries TRBV7-9 and TRBJ2-5, with D tentatively TRBD1 (6 bases). CDR1 and CDR2 (germline): SEHNR, FQNEAQ (reference sequence). V lost 2 bases and J lost 1, with 11 bases in between. The CDR3 consists of 15 residues. The CDR3, as DNA: TGTGCCAGCAGCTTAAAGACAGGTTTCCAAGAGACCCAGTACTTC. This sequence encodes CASSLKTGFQETQYF.

The chain's CDR3 is CASMGQDEQFF. CDR3 in DNA: TGCGCCAGCATGGGGCAGGATGAGCAGTTCTTC. The chain recombines TRBV10-1 with TRBJ2-1, with a tentative D call TRBD1 (5 bases). The length of the CDR3 is 11 residues. The V gene lost 7 bases and the J gene lost 8 bases, with 9 bases spanning the gap. Germline V lookup: CDR1 WNHNN, CDR2 SYGVQD (reference sequence).

This clone was detected a few times. V gene TRBV19 combines with J gene TRBJ2-7; TRBD1 matches at 8 bases. Germline CDR1 is LNHDA and CDR2 is SQIVND (reference sequence). The CDR3 extends over 13 amino acids. J lost 6 bases, V lost 10 bases, and 11 bases had no gene match. This CDR3 is CATQPRTGSEQYF. DNA of the CDR3: TGTGCCACTCAGCCGAGGACAGGGTCCGAGCAGTACTTC.

The chain joins TRBV10-2 to TRBJ1-2; the D is unclear. This CDR3 comprises 12 residues. Trimming removed 8 bases from V and 7 bases from J, with 14 bases in between. The V gene's germline CDR1 is WSHSY and CDR2 SAAADI. CDR3 residues: CASGAGIPGYTF. CDR3 coding DNA: TGCGCCAGCGGAGCCGGAATTCCTGGCTACACCTTC.

The chain recombines TRBV10-2 with TRBJ1-5; D is unresolved. CDR3 length: 13 amino acids. The germline gives CDR1 WSHSY, CDR2 SAAADI. Trimming removed 5 bases from V and 7 bases from J, with 12 bases in between. The CDR3 region is CASSSGTSQPQHF. CDR3 nucleotides: TGCGCCAGCAGTTCAGGAACTTCGCAGCCCCAGCATTTT.

This sequence joins TRBV6-4 and TRBJ2-2; 12 nucleotides match TRBD2. Germline V gene data show CDR1 as MRHNA and CDR2 as SNTAGT. CDR3 length: 18 residues. With V trimmed by 0 bases and J by 3 bases, 5 bases remained unmatched. The CDR3 DNA follows: TGTGCCAGCAGTGACTCCGCTAGCGGGAGGGAGGACACCGGGGAGCTGTTTTTT. Its protein product is CASSDSASGREDTGELFF.

This clone was observed at least ten times. Other nucleotide sequences in the sample specify the same CDR3. The chain employs TRBV28 and TRBJ1-2; D is ambiguous. V lost 5 bases to trimming and J lost 3 bases, with 4 bases between them. The germline gives CDR1 MDHEN, CDR2 SYDVKM. CDR3 length: 11 residues. CDR3 nucleotide sequence: TGTGCCAGCAGTACCCACTATGGCTACACCTTC. The encoded protein is CASSTHYGYTF.

V and J are TRBV9 and TRBJ1-2; the D is unclear. The germline V gene encodes CDR1 SGDLS and CDR2 YYNGEE. The CDR3 loop spans 14 amino acids. The ends were cut back, 5 bases at V and 3 bases at J, with 14 bases in the middle. DNA for the CDR3: TGTGCCAGCAGTGAGGCGCCGGGCGACTATGGCTACACCTTC. The encoded protein is CASSEAPGDYGYTF.

V is TRBV18 and J is TRBJ2-5; no firm D call. The CDR3 loop spans 15 amino acids. V was cut by 3 bases and J by 2 bases, with 13 bases left in between. From germline, CDR1 is KGHSH and CDR2 LQKENI. CDR3: CASSPFRTYQETQYF. The CDR3 nucleotides are TGTGCCAGCTCACCTTTCCGGACGTATCAAGAGACCCAGTACTTC.

The rearrangement uses TRBV19 and TRBJ2-1, with D perhaps TRBD1 (5 bases). The V gene lost 6 bases and the J gene lost 1 base, with 19 bases spanning the gap. The germline V gene has CDR1 LNHDA and CDR2 SQIVND (reference sequence). This CDR3 is 17 amino acids long. DNA for the CDR3: TGTGCCAGTAGGCCGGAAAGGGGTTTAGGGTCCTACAATGAGCAGTTCTTC. It encodes CASRPERGLGSYNEQFF.

This clone is labeled medium-sized (0.01 to 0.1%). The chain couples TRBV6-4 to TRBJ2-2; D remains ambiguous. Looked up from germline, CDR1 is MRHNA and CDR2 is SNTAGT. This CDR3 region has 13 residues. Trimming took 2 bases from V and 1 from J, leaving 2 bases between them. CDR3 sequence reads: CASSDGNTGELFF. The CDR3 DNA reads TGTGCCAGCAGTGACGGGAACACCGGGGAGCTGTTTTTT.

V usage is TRBV7-6 and J usage is TRBJ2-1; D could derive from TRBD1 or TRBD2 (5 bases each). CDR1 is SGHVS and CDR2 is FNYEAQ in the germline V gene. The CDR3 runs 12 residues. Trimming took off 4 bases at V and 8 bases at J, with 9 bases between the two ends. CDR3 in DNA: TGTGCCAGCAGCTCCAGGGAGTATGAGCAGTTCTTC. Translating gives CASSSREYEQFF.

The V call is TRBV29-1, the J call TRBJ1-2; D remains unclear. The CDR3 loop spans 12 amino acids. The germline V and J ends were trimmed by 3 bases and 2 bases, with 7 bases remaining between them. Germline CDR1 reads SQVTM; CDR2 reads ANQGSEA. This CDR3 is CSVEPGNYGYTF. In DNA form, the CDR3 reads TGCAGCGTTGAGCCAGGCAACTATGGCTACACCTTC.

The chain is built from TRBV7-2 and TRBJ2-7; 8 bases are a match to TRBD2. Germline CDR1 reads SGHTA; CDR2 reads FQGNSA. With 3 bases clipped from V and 6 bases from J, the junction kept 7 bases outside the gene matches. The CDR3 is 14 amino acids. CDR3 protein: CASSFGGGWVEQYF. As DNA, the CDR3 is TGTGCCAGCAGCTTTGGCGGGGGGTGGGTCGAGCAGTACTTC.

The chain uses TRBV4-1 and TRBJ2-7; 12 nucleotides agree with TRBD2. J gave up 5 bases and V 1 base, and 3 bases lay outside the gene matches. The germline CDR1 and CDR2 sequences are MGHRA and YSYEKL. This CDR3 spans 15 amino acids. The CDR3 nucleotides read TGCGCCAGCAGCCAAGGTAGACTAGCGGGAGACGAGCAGTACTTC. Its protein is CASSQGRLAGDEQYF.

CDR3 loop: CAWTRDRGQETQYF. In nucleotides, the CDR3 is TGTGCCTGGACCCGGGACAGGGGCCAAGAGACCCAGTACTTC. This chain joins TRBV30 and TRBJ2-5; 10 bases line up with TRBD1. Germline V gene sequence: CDR1 GTSNPN, CDR2 SVGIG (reference sequence). This CDR3 contains 14 residues. V lost 4 bases, J lost 1 base, and 3 bases stayed unmatched.

The chain carries TRBV15 and TRBJ2-1, with 13 bases matching TRBD2. Trimming removed 2 bases from V and 7 bases from J; junction bases left unmatched: 5. There are 16 residues in the CDR3. CDR1 is LNHNV and CDR2 is YYDKDF in the germline V gene (reference sequence). Here the CDR3 reads CATSRSRTSGRNEQFF. The CDR3 nucleotides read TGTGCCACCAGCAGATCCCGGACTAGCGGGAGAAATGAGCAGTTCTTC.

The chain employs TRBV5-1 and TRBJ2-7; 9 bases map to TRBD1. CDR3 length: 14 residues. V gave up 0 bases and J gave up 7 bases; unmatched junction bases: 5. Germline loops: CDR1 SGHRS, CDR2 YFSETQ. Here the CDR3 DNA reads TGCGCCAGCAGCTTGGGGACAGGGGTGGAGGAGCAGTACTTC. It translates to CASSLGTGVEEQYF. The full variable domain, completed using reference TRBV5-1 and TRBJ2-7, is KAGVTQTPRYLIKTRGQQVTLSCSPISGHRSVSWYQQTPGQGLQFLFEYFSETQRNKGNFPGRFSGRQFSNSRSEMNVSTLELGDSALYLCASSLGTGVEEQYFGPGTRLTVT.

This clone was observed many times. The rearrangement joins TRBV4-1 to TRBJ2-1, with 7 bases identical to TRBD2. The J segment lost 0 bases and the V segment lost 0 bases, leaving 5 bases of the junction unmatched. The germline V gene has CDR1 MGHRA and CDR2 YSYEKL. This CDR3 has 17 residues. The CDR3 loop is CASSQDRSSGSYNEQFF. The CDR3 DNA reads TGCGCCAGCAGCCAAGATAGGTCTAGCGGCTCCTACAATGAGCAGTTCTTC.

This clone was detected a few times. Written as DNA, the CDR3 is TGTGCCAGCAGTTGGACAGGGACCTATGGCTACACCTTC. Translated: CASSWTGTYGYTF. The chain employs TRBV6-5 and TRBJ1-2; 8 bases agree with TRBD1. Germline trimming cut 4 bases from V and 4 bases from J; bases unmatched to any gene: 2. The CDR3 runs to 13 residues. CDR1 and CDR2 from the germline V gene are MNHEY and SVGAGI.

The chain has TRBV5-6 and TRBJ2-2; D is perhaps TRBD1 (6 bases). Germline V lookup: CDR1 SGHDT, CDR2 YYEEEE. CDR3 length equals 15 residues. Trimming stripped 4 bases from V and 6 bases from J, with 16 bases between. The CDR3 sequence: CASSAGTTVAGELFF. DNA of the CDR3: TGTGCCAGCAGCGCCGGGACAACGGTCGCCGGGGAGCTGTTTTTT.

This clone was observed many times. This chain connects TRBV28 to TRBJ1-1, with 7 bases that match TRBD1. Germline-derived CDR1 and CDR2 are MDHEN and SYDVKM. Unmatched junction bases numbered 7, after V lost 6 bases and J lost 0 bases. CDR3 length: 15 amino acids. CDR3 protein: CASSRPTGMNTEAFF. CDR3 nucleotides: TGTGCCAGCAGCCGACCGACAGGGATGAACACTGAAGCTTTCTTT. Variable domain in full (rest from reference TRBV28 and TRBJ1-1): DVKVTQSSRYLVKRTGEKVFLECVQDMDHENMFWYRQDPGLGLRLIYFSYDVKMKEKGDIPEGYSVSREKKERFSLILESASTNQTSMYLCASSRPTGMNTEAFFGQGTRLTVV.

There are a few counts of this clone. The rearrangement joins TRBV7-9 to TRBJ2-1; D is unresolved. Germline values: CDR1 SEHNR, CDR2 FQNEAQ (reference sequence). V lost 5 bases and J 10 bases, leaving 9 bases between the germline ends. CDR3 length: 11 amino acids. Written as DNA, the CDR3 is TGTGCCAGCAGCCCCGGTTACGAGCAGTTCTTC. Encoded protein: CASSPGYEQFF.

This clone showed up just a few times. The J gene is TRBJ2-3, the V gene TRBV6-4; no clear D. Trimming cost V 0 bases and J 2 bases, with 3 bases left between them. The CDR3 loop spans 13 amino acids. The germline V gene has CDR1 MRHNA and CDR2 SNTAGT. The CDR3 here is CASSDSTTDTQYF. DNA of the CDR3: TGTGCCAGCAGTGACTCGACCACAGATACGCAGTATTTT.

This clone was recorded once. The CDR3 DNA reads as TGTGCCAGCAGCTTATCTTTATTTGAAAAACTGTTTTTT. As protein: CASSLSLFEKLFF. The V gene is TRBV7-2, the J gene TRBJ1-4; the D is unclear. V was trimmed by 2 bases and J by 7 bases, leaving 8 bases between them. Per the germline V gene, CDR1 is SGHTA and CDR2 is FQGNSA. This CDR3 has 13 amino acids.

This clone occurred a few times. The chain employs TRBV9 and TRBJ2-7, with TRBD1 matching 9 bases. Germline-derived CDR1 and CDR2 are SGDLS and YYNGEE. Unmatched junction bases numbered 4, after V lost 4 bases and J lost 2 bases. This CDR3 region has 14 residues. The CDR3 loop is CASSSRDRAYEQYF. In nucleotides, the CDR3 is TGTGCCAGCAGCAGCCGGGACAGGGCCTACGAGCAGTACTTC. Variable domain in full (rest from reference TRBV9 and TRBJ2-7): DSGVTQTPKHLITATGQRVTLRCSPRSGDLSVYWYQQSLDQGLQFLIQYYNGEERAKGNILERFSAQQFPDLHSELNLSSLELGDSALYFCASSSRDRAYEQYFGPGTRLTVT.